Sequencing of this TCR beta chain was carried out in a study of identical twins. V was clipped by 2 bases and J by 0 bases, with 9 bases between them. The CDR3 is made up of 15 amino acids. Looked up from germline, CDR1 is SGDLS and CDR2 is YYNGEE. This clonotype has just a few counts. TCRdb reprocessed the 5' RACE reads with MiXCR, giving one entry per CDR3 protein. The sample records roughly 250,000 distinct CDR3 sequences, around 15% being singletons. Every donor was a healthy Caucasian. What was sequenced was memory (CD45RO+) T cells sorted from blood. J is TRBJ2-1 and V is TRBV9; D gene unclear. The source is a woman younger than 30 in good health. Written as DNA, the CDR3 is TGTGCCAGCAGCGTCGCCCAGAGCTCCTACAATGAGCAGTTCTTC. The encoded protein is CASSVAQSSYNEQFF.